A single sample gave rise to the 13 T cell receptor beta chains below, sequenced in a study of STAT3 mutations in large granular lymphocyte leukemia. Findings and caveats of the study: At least one immunodominant TCR beta clonotype appeared in every T-cell large granular lymphocyte leukemia patient.

No antigen has been assigned to these receptors. Profiling relied on immunoSEQ multiplex PCR, and the TCRdb table lists in-frame clones only, not all of them. Of 30,000 to 45,000 clones listed, approximately 91% are singletons. The sample was PBMCs. The receptor set was obtained from a human donor with T large granular lymphocyte leukemia. Some clones in this sample may be carry-over from other donors' samples.

The chain employs TRBV6-5 and TRBJ2-7, with D perhaps matching TRBD2 (6 bases). The germline V and J ends were trimmed by 0 bases and 0 bases, with 12 bases remaining between them. This CDR3 has 16 residues. Germline V lookup: CDR1 MNHEY, CDR2 SVGAGI. CDR3 amino acids: CASSYSRRGFSYEQYF. CDR3 in DNA: TGTGCCAGCAGTTACTCGAGGCGGGGCTTCTCCTACGAGCAGTACTTC.

The genes are TRBV5-1 and TRBJ1-6, with 8 nucleotides matching TRBD1. Unmatched junction bases numbered 7, after V lost 4 bases and J lost 10 bases. This CDR3 region has 14 residues. Germline V gene lookup returns CDR1 SGHRS and CDR2 YFSETQ. The CDR3 DNA reads TGCGCCAGCAGCATGACAGGGGCCCAATCACCCCTCCACTTT. Its translation: CASSMTGAQSPLHF.

V gene TRBV19 combines with J gene TRBJ1-1; D gene ambiguous. V gave up 3 bases and J gave up 1 base, with 12 bases separating them. The V gene's germline CDR1 is LNHDA and CDR2 SQIVND (reference sequence). CDR3 size: 15 residues. The CDR3, as DNA: TGTGCCAGTAGTATCCCATGGATCCCGAACACTGAAGCTTTCTTT. It codes for CASSIPWIPNTEAFF.

The rearrangement links TRBV13 to TRBJ2-7; a possible D gene is TRBD2 (5 bases). V was cut by 3 bases and J by 3 bases, with 12 bases left in between. The germline CDR1 and CDR2 sequences are PRHDT and FYEKMQ (reference sequence). The CDR3 runs 14 residues. The chain's CDR3 is CASSFRVGNYEQYF. In DNA form, the CDR3 reads TGTGCCAGCAGCTTCCGAGTCGGGAACTACGAGCAGTACTTC. The variable domain in full, completed from reference TRBV13 and TRBJ2-7, reads AAGVIQSPRHLIKEKRETATLKCYPIPRHDTVYWYQQGPGQDPQFLISFYEKMQSDKGSIPDRFSAQQFSDYHSELNMSSLELGDSALYFCASSFRVGNYEQYFGPGTRLTVT.

The chain employs TRBV29-1 and TRBJ1-1; D not certain. This CDR3 contains 13 residues. Trimming pared 5 bases from V and 0 bases from J, leaving 10 bases between. Germline CDR1 is SQVTM and CDR2 is ANQGSEA. The CDR3 is CSVNGLLNTEAFF. The CDR3 DNA follows: TGCAGCGTTAACGGGTTACTGAACACTGAAGCTTTCTTT. Together with reference TRBV29-1 and TRBJ1-1, the CDR3 gives the full variable domain: SAVISQKPSRDICQRGTSLTIQCQVDSQVTMMFWYRQQPGQSLTLIATANQGSEATYESGFVIDKFPISRPNLTFSTLTVSNMSPEDSSIYLCSVNGLLNTEAFFGQGTRLTVV.

The rearrangement links TRBV5-1 to TRBJ1-1; 7 bases match TRBD1. CDR3 length equals 14 residues. CDR1 and CDR2 from the germline V gene are SGHRS and YFSETQ. The J segment lost 2 bases and the V segment lost 3 bases, leaving 4 bases of the junction unmatched. In nucleotides, the CDR3 is TGCGCCAGCAGCTCAGGGACAGCTAACACTGAAGCTTTCTTT. Residues: CASSSGTANTEAFF.

This clone came up once. The chain recombines TRBV9 with TRBJ2-5; the D is unclear. Germline values: CDR1 SGDLS, CDR2 YYNGEE. Trimming left V 3 bases short and J 2 bases short, with 2 bases between. The CDR3 consists of 11 residues. The CDR3 sequence is CASSEQETQYF. The CDR3 nucleotides read TGTGCCAGCAGCGAGCAAGAGACCCAGTACTTC.

This chain links TRBV5-4 with TRBJ1-6; D remains unclear. The CDR3 extends over 14 amino acids. CDR1 is SGHNT and CDR2 is YYREEE in the germline V gene (reference sequence). With 2 bases removed from V and 5 bases from J, the gap between germline ends came to 8 bases. CDR3 DNA sequence: TGTGCCAGCAGCTTCTACGGTCATAATTCACCCCTCCACTTT. Translation: CASSFYGHNSPLHF.

This sequence joins TRBV7-9 and TRBJ1-5, with TRBD1 identical over 8 bases. V shed 1 base and J 9 bases; nucleotides not matched to a gene: 8. Germline CDR1 reads SEHNR; CDR2 reads FQNEAQ (reference sequence). The CDR3 spans 15 residues. CDR3 loop: CASSLDTGGVPPQHF. The CDR3, as DNA: TGTGCCAGCAGCTTAGACACAGGGGGGGTTCCGCCCCAGCATTTT.

J is TRBJ2-7 and V is TRBV5-5, with D possibly TRBD1 on 6 matching bases. V lost 0 bases and J 0 bases, leaving 10 bases between the germline ends. CDR1 is SGHKS and CDR2 is YYEKEE in the germline V gene (reference sequence). The CDR3 is 15 amino acids. The CDR3 nucleotides are TGTGCCAGCAGCTTGGCCGGACAGCTCTCCTACGAGCAGTACGTC. Residues: CASSLAGQLSYEQYV.

V is TRBV18 and J is TRBJ2-3; D uncertain. Looked up from germline, CDR1 is KGHSH and CDR2 is LQKENI. V lost 0 bases and J 4 bases, leaving 5 bases between the germline ends. The CDR3 totals 13 residues. CDR3 region: CASSPPYPDTQYF. The CDR3 DNA reads as TGTGCCAGCTCACCACCTTACCCAGATACGCAGTATTTT.

V usage is TRBV5-8 and J usage is TRBJ2-1; TRBD1 aligns across 10 bases. The CDR3 is 16 amino acids. V shed 4 bases, J shed 9 bases, and the junction held 13 bases outside the gene matches. The germline V gene encodes CDR1 SGHTS and CDR2 YDEGEE. CDR3 sequence (DNA): TGTGCCAGCAGCCCTGGGAGTGTGGGGACAGGGGTTGAGCAGTTCTTC. This gives the protein CASSPGSVGTGVEQFF. The entire variable domain, with the rest obtained from reference TRBV5-8 and TRBJ2-1, is as follows: EAGVTQSPTHLIKTRGQQATLRCSPISGHTSVYWYQQALGLGLQFLLWYDEGEERNRGNFPPRFSGRQFPNYSSELNVNALELEDSALYLCASSPGSVGTGVEQFFGPGTRLTVL.

V is TRBV25-1 and J is TRBJ1-1; weak D call: TRBD1 (6 bases). CDR3 length: 13 amino acids. Between the trimmed V and J ends, which lost 0 bases and 11 bases, there was a span of 13 bases. The germline V gene has CDR1 MGHDK and CDR2 SYGVNS. Here the CDR3 reads CASSEYYGGLAFF. CDR3 nucleotides: TGTGCCAGCAGTGAATATTACGGGGGCCTGGCTTTCTTT.